This T cell receptor (beta chain) was sequenced for a study of spatial heterogeneity in lung cancer. Germline assignment: CDR1 GTSNPN and CDR2 SVGIG (reference sequence). The V end was cut by 2 bases, the J end by 1 base, with 15 bases between. This CDR3 has 15 residues. TCRdb used MiXCR to reprocess the 5' RACE reads, holding one entry per CDR3 protein. The profile shows 30,000 to 40,000 distinct CDR3 sequences, more than 4.5% of them singletons. This clonotype was found many times. Documented time point: sample taken at primary tumor resection. The origin of this receptor is a female donor with early-stage non-small cell lung cancer. The V gene is TRBV30, the J gene TRBJ2-7; perhaps TRBD2 as D (5 bases). The input for sequencing was PBMCs, taken at surgery. The CDR3 DNA sequence: TGTGCCTGGAGTCTGTCGGCGGGCCGTTCCTACGAGCAGTACTTC. It is translated as CAWSLSAGRSYEQYF.